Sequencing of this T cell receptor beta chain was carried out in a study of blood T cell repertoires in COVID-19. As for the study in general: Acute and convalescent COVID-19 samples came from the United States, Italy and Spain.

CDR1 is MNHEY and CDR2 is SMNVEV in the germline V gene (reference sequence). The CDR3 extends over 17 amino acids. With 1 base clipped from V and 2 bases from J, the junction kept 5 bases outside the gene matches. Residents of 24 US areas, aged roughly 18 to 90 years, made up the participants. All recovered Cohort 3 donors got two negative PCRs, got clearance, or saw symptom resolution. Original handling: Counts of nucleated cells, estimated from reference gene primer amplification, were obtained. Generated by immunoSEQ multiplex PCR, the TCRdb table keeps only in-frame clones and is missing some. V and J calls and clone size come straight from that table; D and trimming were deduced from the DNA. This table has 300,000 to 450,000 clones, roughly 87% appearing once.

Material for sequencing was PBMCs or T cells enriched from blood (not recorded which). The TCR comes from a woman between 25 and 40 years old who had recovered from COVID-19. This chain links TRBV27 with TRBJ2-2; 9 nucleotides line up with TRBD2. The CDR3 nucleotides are TGTGCCAGCAGTTTATTCAGCGGGGGGCCCAACACCGGGGAGCTGTTTTTT. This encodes CASSLFSGGPNTGELFF.